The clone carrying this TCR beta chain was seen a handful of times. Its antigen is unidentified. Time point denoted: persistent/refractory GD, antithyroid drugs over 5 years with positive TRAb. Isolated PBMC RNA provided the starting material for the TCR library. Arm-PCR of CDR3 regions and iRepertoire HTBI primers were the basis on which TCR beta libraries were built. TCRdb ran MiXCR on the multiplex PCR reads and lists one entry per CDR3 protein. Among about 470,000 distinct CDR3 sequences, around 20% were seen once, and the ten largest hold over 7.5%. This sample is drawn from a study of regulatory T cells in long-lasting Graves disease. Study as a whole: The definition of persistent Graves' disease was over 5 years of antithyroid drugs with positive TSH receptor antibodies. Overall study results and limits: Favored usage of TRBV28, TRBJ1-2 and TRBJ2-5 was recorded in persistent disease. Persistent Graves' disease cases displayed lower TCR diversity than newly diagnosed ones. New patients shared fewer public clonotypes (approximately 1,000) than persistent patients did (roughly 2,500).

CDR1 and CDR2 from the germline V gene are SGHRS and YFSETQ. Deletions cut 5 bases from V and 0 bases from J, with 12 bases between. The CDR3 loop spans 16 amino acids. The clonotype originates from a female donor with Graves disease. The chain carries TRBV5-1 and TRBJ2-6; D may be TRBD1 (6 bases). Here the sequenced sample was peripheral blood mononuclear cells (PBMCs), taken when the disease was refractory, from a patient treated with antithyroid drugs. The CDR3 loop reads CASRPPGDSGANVLTF. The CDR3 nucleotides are TGCGCCAGCAGGCCACCAGGGGACTCTGGGGCCAACGTCCTGACTTTC.